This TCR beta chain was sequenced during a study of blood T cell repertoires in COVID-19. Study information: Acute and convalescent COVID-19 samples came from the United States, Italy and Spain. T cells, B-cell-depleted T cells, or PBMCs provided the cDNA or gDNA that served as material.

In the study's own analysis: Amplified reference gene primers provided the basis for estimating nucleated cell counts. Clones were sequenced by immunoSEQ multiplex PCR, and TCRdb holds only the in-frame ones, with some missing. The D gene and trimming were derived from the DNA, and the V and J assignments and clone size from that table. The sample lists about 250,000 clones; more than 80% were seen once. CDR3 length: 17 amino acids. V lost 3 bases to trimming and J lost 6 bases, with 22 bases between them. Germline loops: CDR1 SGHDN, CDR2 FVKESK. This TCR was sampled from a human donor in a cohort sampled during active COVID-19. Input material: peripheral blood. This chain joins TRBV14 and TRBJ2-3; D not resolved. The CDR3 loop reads CASSHSSQTGPIDTQYF. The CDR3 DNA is TGTGCCAGCAGCCACAGTTCCCAGACGGGTCCCATTGATACGCAGTATTTT.